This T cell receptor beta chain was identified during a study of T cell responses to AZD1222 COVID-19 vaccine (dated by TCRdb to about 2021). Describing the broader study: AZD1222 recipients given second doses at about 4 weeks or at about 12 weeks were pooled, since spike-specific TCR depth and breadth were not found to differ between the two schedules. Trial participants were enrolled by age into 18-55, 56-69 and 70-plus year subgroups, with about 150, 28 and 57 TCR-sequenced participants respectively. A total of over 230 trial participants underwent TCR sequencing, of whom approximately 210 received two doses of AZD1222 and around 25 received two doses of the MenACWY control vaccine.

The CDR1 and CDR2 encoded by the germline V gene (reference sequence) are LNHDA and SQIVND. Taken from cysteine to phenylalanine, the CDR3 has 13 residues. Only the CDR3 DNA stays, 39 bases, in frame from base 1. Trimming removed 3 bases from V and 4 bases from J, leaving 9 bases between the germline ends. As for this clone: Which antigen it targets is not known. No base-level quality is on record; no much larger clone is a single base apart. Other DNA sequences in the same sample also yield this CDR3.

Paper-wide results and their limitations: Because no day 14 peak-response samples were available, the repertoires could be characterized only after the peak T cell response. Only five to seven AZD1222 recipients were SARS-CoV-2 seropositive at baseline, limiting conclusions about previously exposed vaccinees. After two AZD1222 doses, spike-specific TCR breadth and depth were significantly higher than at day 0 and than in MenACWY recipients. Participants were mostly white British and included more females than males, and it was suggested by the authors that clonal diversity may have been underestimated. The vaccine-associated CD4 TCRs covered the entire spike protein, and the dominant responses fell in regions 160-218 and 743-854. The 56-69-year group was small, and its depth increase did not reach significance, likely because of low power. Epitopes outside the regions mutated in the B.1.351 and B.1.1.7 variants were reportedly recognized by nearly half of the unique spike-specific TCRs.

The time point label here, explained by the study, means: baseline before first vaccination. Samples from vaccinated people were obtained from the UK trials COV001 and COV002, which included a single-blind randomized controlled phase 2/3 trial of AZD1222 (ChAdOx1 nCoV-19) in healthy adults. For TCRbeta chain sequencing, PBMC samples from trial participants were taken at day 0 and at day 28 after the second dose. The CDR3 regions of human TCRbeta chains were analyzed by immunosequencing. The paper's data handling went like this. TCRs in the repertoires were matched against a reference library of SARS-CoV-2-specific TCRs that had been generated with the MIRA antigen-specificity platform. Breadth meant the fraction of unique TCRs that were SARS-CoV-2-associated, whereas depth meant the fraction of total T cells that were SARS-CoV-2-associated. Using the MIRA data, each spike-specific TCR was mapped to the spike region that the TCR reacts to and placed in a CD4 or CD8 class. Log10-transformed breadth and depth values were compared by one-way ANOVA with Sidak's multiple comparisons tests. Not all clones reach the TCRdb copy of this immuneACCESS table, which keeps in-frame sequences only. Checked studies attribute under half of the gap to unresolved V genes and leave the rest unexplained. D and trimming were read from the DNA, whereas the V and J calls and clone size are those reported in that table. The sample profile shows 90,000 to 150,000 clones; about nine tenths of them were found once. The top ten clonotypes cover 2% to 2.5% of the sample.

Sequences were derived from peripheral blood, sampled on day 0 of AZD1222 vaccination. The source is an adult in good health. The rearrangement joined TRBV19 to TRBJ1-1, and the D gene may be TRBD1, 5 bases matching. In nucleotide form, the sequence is TGTGCCAGTAGTATCTTGGGGGGCACTGAAGCTTTCTTT. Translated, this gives CASSILGGTEAFF.